Included here is one TCR beta chain sequence, with context. The CDR3 sequence is 14 residues long. V dropped 3 bases and J dropped 6 bases, with 15 bases sitting between them. CDR1 is MDHEN, CDR2 SYDVKM, per germline. This sample is part of a study of control samples from healthy donors and cancer patients. This table comes from immunoSEQ multiplex PCR, and its TCRdb copy is limited to in-frame clones, with some not included. The table includes 190,000 or so clones, about 93% detected once. The sequencing sample was made of blood. V gene TRBV28 combines with J gene TRBJ2-7; D is ambiguous. This receptor was identified in a man aged 18 to 29 in good health. This chain's CDR3 is CASSFRSMESEQYF. The DNA of the CDR3 is TGTGCCAGCAGTTTTAGGAGCATGGAGTCCGAGCAGTACTTC.